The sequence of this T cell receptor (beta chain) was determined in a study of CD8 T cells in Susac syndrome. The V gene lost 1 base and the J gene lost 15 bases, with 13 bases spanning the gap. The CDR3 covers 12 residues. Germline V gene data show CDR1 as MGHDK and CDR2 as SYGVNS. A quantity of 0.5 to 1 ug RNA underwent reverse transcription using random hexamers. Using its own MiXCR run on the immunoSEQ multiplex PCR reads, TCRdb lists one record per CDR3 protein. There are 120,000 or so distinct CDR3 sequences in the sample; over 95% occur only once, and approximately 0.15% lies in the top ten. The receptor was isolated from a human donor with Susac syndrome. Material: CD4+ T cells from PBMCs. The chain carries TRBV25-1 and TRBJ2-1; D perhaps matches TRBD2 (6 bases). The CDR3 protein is CASSEFMGLPFF. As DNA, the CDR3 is TGTGCCAGCAGTGAATTTATGGGACTCCCGTTCTTC.